This TCR beta chain is drawn from a study of blood T cell repertoires in COVID-19. Clones were sequenced by immunoSEQ multiplex PCR, and TCRdb holds only the in-frame ones, with some missing. The sample records about 78,000 clones, approximately 86% being singletons. Germline lookup yields CDR1 LGHNA and CDR2 YSLEER. With V trimmed by 4 bases and J by 2 bases, 6 bases remained unmatched. The CDR3 is 16 residues long. The genes are TRBV4-3 and TRBJ2-3, with TRBD2 matching over 10 bases. The sequenced material came from peripheral blood. This sequence was found in a woman aged 55-69 years with acute or convalescent COVID-19. In DNA, the CDR3 is TGCGCCAGCAGCCTTACACTAGCGGGACCCACAGATACGCAGTATTTT. Its translation is CASSLTLAGPTDTQYF.